These T cell receptor beta chains were read from a single sample in a study of blood T cell repertoires in COVID-19. Here immunoSEQ multiplex PCR was the method, and the copy in TCRdb shows in-frame clones only, minus some. Of about 55,000 clones listed, about nine tenths were seen once; the top ten hold roughly 6.2%. The specimen sequenced was peripheral blood. The receptors were sampled from a middle-aged man with acute or convalescent COVID-19. Both conserved end residues are part of each CDR3.

J,V,CDR3
TRBJ2-7,TRBV19,CASSSGVAYEQYF
TRBJ2-2,TRBV15,CATSRDRAIAGELFF
TRBJ2-7,TRBV10-3,CAISGDSNYEQYF
TRBJ1-4,TRBV2,CASSEFTGMGEKLFF
TRBJ2-1,TRBV5-1,CASSLTRLQGEQFF
TRBJ2-3,TRBV12-5,CASGPGVADTQYF
TRBJ2-1,TRBV3-1/TRBV3-2,CASSLQTSGSSYNEQFF
TRBJ1-5,TRBV10-3,CAISELMGATNQPQHF
TRBJ2-2,TRBV30,CAWSVLTSGRPRPGELFF
TRBJ2-5,TRBV10-3,CAIRGLATQETQYF
TRBJ2-2,TRBV11-2,CASSLDRQGASNTGELFF
TRBJ2-3,TRBV5-8,CASSLVQTSGMNTQYF
TRBJ1-5,TRBV2,CATHRDRDQPQHF
TRBJ1-1,TRBV9,CASNLGTANTEAFF
TRBJ2-1,TRBV12-5,CASGLDRQNEQFF
TRBJ1-5,TRBV30,CAWSGAGASNQPQHF
TRBJ2-3,TRBV2,CARTTLTSTDTQYF
TRBJ1-1,TRBV5-1,CASSLRTGGVTEAFF
TRBJ1-3,TRBV5-6,CASSRNRISGNTIYF
TRBJ2-7,TRBV30,CAWRATTGAGYEQYF
TRBJ2-3,TRBV11-2,CASSPGLPGDTQYF
TRBJ1-5,TRBV5-8,CASDIYSNQPQHF
TRBJ2-2,TRBV4-3,CASSQDLRVNTGELFF
TRBJ1-1,TRBV5-1,CASSHAQGPANGAFF
TRBJ2-2,TRBV19,CASRGAGELFF
TRBJ2-5,TRBV30,CAGTDEETQYF
TRBJ2-3,TRBV5-1,CASSRYSGSGDTQYF
TRBJ2-1,TRBV29-1,CSVAPRQGGEQFF
TRBJ1-1,TRBV4-2,CASSHGGGTEAFF
TRBJ2-3,TRBV19,CASSIAPLDPDTQYF
TRBJ1-5,TRBV19,CASSTRGGVGYQPQHF
TRBJ1-5,TRBV10-2,CASGRGGGNQPQHF
TRBJ1-2,TRBV9,CASSPQTGDYGYTF
TRBJ2-7,TRBV5-4,CASSTDSGRVYEQYF
TRBJ2-1,TRBV19,CASSLPGVAGSNEQFF
TRBJ2-2,TRBV6-2/TRBV6-3,CASSRGTANTGELFF
TRBJ1-3,TRBV15,CATSRTTGSSGNTIYF
TRBJ1-2,TRBV6-5,CASREDSYGYTF
TRBJ2-3,TRBV4-2,CASSQAEYRGEDTQYF
TRBJ1-5,TRBV6-5,CASSQRQGNQPQHF
TRBJ1-2,TRBV5-6,CASSQDRGQLYGYTF
TRBJ2-1,TRBV9,CASSPDLLSYNEQFF
TRBJ2-7,TRBV30,CAWSRTGYEQYF
TRBJ2-7,TRBV18,CASSPSLRGDEQYF
TRBJ2-7,TRBV21-1,CASSKGLRYSPYEQYF
TRBJ1-5,TRBV15,CATSRGLQGRSQPQHF
TRBJ1-1,TRBV5-1,CASSETGTSNTEAFF
TRBJ1-2,TRBV6-1,CASSETQGWGYGYTF
TRBJ2-5,TRBV15,CATSWVGSGSQETQYF